The 30 T cell receptor beta chains below all came from one sample that was sequenced in a study of blood T cells in healthy people across ages (dated by TCRdb to between 2014 and 2016). Libraries were built with 5' RACE. Instrument used: Illumina HiSeq 2500. The second PCR ran for roughly 7 to 11 cycles and used a J-beta primer mix along with a sample-barcoded 5' primer. Through fastp at Q25 and MiXCR, TCRdb rebuilt clones from the public reads, retaining in-frame beta chains. Rows are unified per CDR3 protein, each entry keeping the most common DNA and genes. Recorded for this sample are about 1 million distinct CDR3 sequences; more than 35% of them occurred a single time. The ten largest clonotypes hold over 15% of the sample. Sequencing was done on a sample of blood. Receptors originate from a woman in her sixties or seventies in good health.

The CDR3 is CASSFSGDTYF. The CDR3 coding sequence is TGTGCCAGCAGCTTCTCCGGGGACACGTACTTC. V is TRBV7-9 and J is TRBJ2-5; D perhaps matches TRBD1 (6 bases). V dropped 3 bases and J dropped 13 bases, with 12 bases sitting between them. Germline V lookup: CDR1 SEHNR, CDR2 FQNEAQ (reference sequence). The CDR3 runs to 11 residues.

In this sample, this clonotype turned up a few times. The chain recombines TRBV5-5 with TRBJ2-5; D unresolved. Germline CDR1 SGHKS, CDR2 YYEKEE (reference sequence). This CDR3 spans 15 amino acids. V lost 4 bases, J lost 1 base, and 14 bases lay in between. The CDR3: CASSHANRVQETQYF. The CDR3, as DNA: TGTGCCAGCAGCCATGCTAACAGAGTCCAAGAGACCCAGTACTTC.

This clonotype was detected once. V gene TRBV12-3 or TRBV12-4 combines with J gene TRBJ1-2; D may be TRBD1 (5 bases). The CDR3 contains 13 residues. V lost 6 bases and J lost 8, with 16 bases in between. CDR3 sequence (DNA): TGTGCCAGCAGCCGAGTCCCCAGGGAGGGCTACACCTTC. This gives the protein CASSRVPREGYTF.

This clonotype was detected only once. The rearrangement links TRBV6-1 to TRBJ2-7; D is undetermined. V lost 5 bases and J lost 6, with 20 bases in between. The CDR3 sequence is 15 residues long. The germline gives CDR1 MNHNS, CDR2 SASEGT. This CDR3 reads CASSPLADPSPEQYF. The CDR3 nucleotides are TGTGCCAGCAGTCCGCTGGCGGACCCCTCGCCCGAGCAGTACTTC.

V usage is TRBV5-4 and J usage is TRBJ1-6, with D hard to call. Germline values: CDR1 SGHNT, CDR2 YYREEE (reference sequence). V was trimmed by 4 bases and J by 6 bases, leaving 14 bases between them. CDR3 size: 15 residues. CDR3 in DNA: TGTGCCAGCAGCCCCACGGGGATTCCTAATTCACCCCTCCACTTT. It encodes CASSPTGIPNSPLHF.

This rearrangement joins TRBV6-1 to TRBJ1-1, with D possibly being TRBD1 (5 bases). From germline, CDR1 is MNHNS and CDR2 SASEGT. The CDR3 covers 14 residues. The V and J ends lost 3 bases and 5 bases respectively, with 13 bases between them. The CDR3 loop is CASSEYTGRTEAFF. The CDR3 region has the DNA TGTGCCAGCAGTGAGTATACAGGACGGACTGAAGCTTTCTTT.

The rearrangement links TRBV10-3 to TRBJ2-7; TRBD1 matches 7 bases. V gave up 2 bases and J gave up 0 bases; unmatched junction bases: 7. Looked up from germline, CDR1 is ENHRY and CDR2 is SYGVKD. The CDR3 is 16 amino acids. CDR3 sequence (DNA): TGTGCCATCAGTGAGATGGGGACAGAGCGCTCCTACGAGCAGTACTTC. Its protein product is CAISEMGTERSYEQYF.

This clonotype was found a few times. The chain links TRBV5-5 to TRBJ2-1, with 9 bases lining up with TRBD1. The CDR3 contains 13 residues. Trimming cost V 10 bases and J 2 bases; bases outside gene matches: 4. CDR1 and CDR2 from the germline V gene are SGHKS and YYEKEE (reference sequence). The CDR3 DNA reads TGTGCCGGAAACAGGGGGCCCTACAATGAGCAGTTCTTC. Translated, it gives CAGNRGPYNEQFF.

The chain joins TRBV10-3 to TRBJ2-1, with 8 bases identical to TRBD2. The junction had 22 bases not matched to a gene; V was cut back by 11 bases and J by 1 base. CDR3 length equals 19 residues. Germline lookup yields CDR1 ENHRY and CDR2 SYGVKD. The CDR3 region is CASGAGLAGSSGSYNEQFF. The CDR3 DNA reads as TGTGCCTCCGGGGCGGGGTTAGCGGGATCTTCCGGGTCCTACAATGAGCAGTTCTTC.

This clonotype turned up a few times. The chain is built from TRBV6-2 or TRBV6-3 and TRBJ2-7; tentatively, D is TRBD1 (6 bases). The CDR3 is 16 residues long. The germline V gene has CDR1 MNHEY and CDR2 SVGEGT. V lost 2 bases, J lost 0 bases, and 14 bases lay in between. The CDR3: CASSYPGTRSSYEQYF. The CDR3 bases are TGTGCCAGCAGTTACCCAGGGACAAGGAGCTCCTACGAGCAGTACTTC.

The chain is built from TRBV20-1 and TRBJ2-7, with 7 nucleotides matching TRBD1. The CDR3 covers 13 residues. CDR1 is DFQATT, CDR2 SNEGSKA, per germline (reference sequence). J lost 2 bases, V lost 5 bases, and 6 bases had no gene match. CDR3 amino acids: CSAVTGIAYEQYF. CDR3 in DNA: TGCAGTGCTGTGACAGGGATCGCCTACGAGCAGTACTTC.

This rearrangement joins TRBV24-1 to TRBJ2-2; D gene uncertain. Trimming removed 5 bases from V and 7 bases from J, with 10 bases in between. The length of the CDR3 is 13 residues. Germline lookup yields CDR1 KGHDR and CDR2 SFDVKD. This chain's CDR3 is CATSAALDGELFF. CDR3 in DNA: TGTGCCACCAGTGCCGCCCTGGACGGGGAGCTGTTTTTT.

This clonotype has more than one count but fewer than ten. The J gene is TRBJ2-7, the V gene TRBV29-1; 8 bases fit TRBD1. Germline CDR1 is SQVTM and CDR2 is ANQGSEA. CDR3 length equals 15 residues. After removal of 0 bases from V and 0 bases from J, the junction contained 4 bases not matched to a gene. Written as DNA, the CDR3 is TGCAGCGTTGAAGAGGGACAGGCGTACTCCTACGAGCAGTACTTC. Protein sequence: CSVEEGQAYSYEQYF.

This clonotype came up a few times. This chain connects TRBV11-2 to TRBJ2-7, with a weak D call TRBD2 (5 bases). The V end was cut by 5 bases, the J end by 4 bases, with 12 bases between. CDR3 size: 13 residues. Looked up from germline, CDR1 is SGHAT and CDR2 is FQNNGV. CDR3 in amino acids: CASSVVLGYEQYF. The CDR3 DNA sequence: TGTGCCAGCAGCGTCGTACTAGGGTACGAGCAGTACTTC.

This chain connects TRBV10-1 to TRBJ2-5; 9 positions match TRBD2. From germline, CDR1 is WNHNN and CDR2 SYGVQD (reference sequence). The CDR3 totals 13 residues. V was clipped by 8 bases and J by 11 bases; unmatched bases: 12. CDR3 bases: TGCGCCAGCGAGGCTAGCGGGACTAATGAGCAGTACTTC. It codes for CASEASGTNEQYF.

J is TRBJ2-3 and V is TRBV15; 7 bases are a match to TRBD1. This CDR3 is 14 amino acids long. Per germline, CDR1 LNHNV and CDR2 YYDKDF (reference sequence). The J segment lost 5 bases and the V segment lost 4 bases, leaving 6 bases of the junction unmatched. CDR3 DNA sequence: TGTGCCACCAGCAAAGGACAGGCGGGAGATACGCAGTATTTT. Translation: CATSKGQAGDTQYF.

This clonotype occurred many times. The rearrangement joins TRBV29-1 to TRBJ2-7; D is undetermined. The V end lost 4 bases, the J end lost 2 bases, and 12 bases lay between the germline ends. The CDR3 totals 13 residues. CDR1 and CDR2 (germline): SQVTM, ANQGSEA. This CDR3 reads CSVVTIQAYEQYF. The CDR3, as DNA: TGCAGCGTTGTAACGATCCAAGCCTACGAGCAGTACTTC.

The V gene is TRBV28, the J gene TRBJ2-3, with 8 positions matching TRBD1. CDR1 and CDR2 (germline): MDHEN, SYDVKM. The CDR3 extends over 15 amino acids. The junction had 5 bases not matched to a gene; V was cut back by 4 bases and J by 2 bases. This CDR3 is CASSSEGQVTDTQYF. CDR3 in DNA: TGTGCCAGCAGTTCTGAGGGACAGGTCACAGATACGCAGTATTTT.

This clonotype was picked up a small number of times. This sequence joins TRBV20-1 and TRBJ2-7, with D unclear. The V end was cut by 0 bases, the J end by 2 bases, with 8 bases between. Germline loops: CDR1 DFQATT, CDR2 SNEGSKA (reference sequence). CDR3 size: 13 residues. This CDR3 reads CSARDRAAYEQYF. The CDR3 nucleotides are TGCAGTGCTAGAGATCGAGCAGCCTACGAGCAGTACTTC.

In this sample, this clonotype turned up a few times. The chain uses TRBV27 and TRBJ2-1; no clear D. The CDR3 covers 14 residues. CDR1 is MNHEY and CDR2 is SMNVEV in the germline V gene (reference sequence). V gave up 6 bases and J gave up 3 bases, with 12 bases separating them. The CDR3 DNA is TGTGCCAGCAGCCCTTTGGGGATCTACAATGAGCAGTTCTTC. Translation: CASSPLGIYNEQFF.

V usage is TRBV2 and J usage is TRBJ2-7; tentative D call: TRBD2 (5 bases). This CDR3 has 16 residues. CDR1 is SNHLY and CDR2 is FYNNEI in the germline V gene. V shed 3 bases and J shed 2 bases, with 17 bases lying between them. CDR3 residues: CASSDPKRKGTYEQYF. In nucleotides, the CDR3 is TGTGCCAGCAGTGACCCGAAGCGGAAGGGAACCTACGAGCAGTACTTC.

This chain connects TRBV15 to TRBJ2-2; D call uncertain. CDR3 size: 13 residues. Trimming shortened V by 1 base and J by 6 bases, and 6 bases separated the two germline ends. From germline, CDR1 is LNHNV and CDR2 YYDKDF (reference sequence). Written as DNA, the CDR3 is TGTGCCACCAGCAGAGTTGGTTCCGGGGAGCTGTTTTTT. The encoded protein is CATSRVGSGELFF. Full variable domain (rest looked up from reference TRBV15 and TRBJ2-2): DAMVIQNPRYQVTQFGKPVTLSCSQTLNHNVMYWYQQKSSQAPKLLFHYYDKDFNNEADTPDNFQSRRPNTSFCFLDIRSPGLGDTAMYLCATSRVGSGELFFGEGSRLTVL.

The chain recombines TRBV14 with TRBJ2-5; tentative D call: TRBD1 (5 bases). The CDR3 covers 15 residues. Trimming removed 1 base from V and 2 bases from J, with 11 bases in between. Germline V gives CDR1 SGHDN, CDR2 FVKESK. CDR3 amino acids: CASSQGRQSQETQYF. CDR3 sequence (DNA): TGTGCCAGCAGCCAAGGCCGACAGAGTCAAGAGACCCAGTACTTC.

The CDR3 is CATLDRSGSTDTQYF. CDR3 bases: TGTGCCACGCTTGACCGCTCGGGGAGCACAGATACGCAGTATTTT. The chain carries TRBV24-1 and TRBJ2-3; TRBD2 might be the D (5 bases). V was pared by 10 bases and J by 0 bases, with 16 bases between. The CDR3 loop spans 15 amino acids. Germline CDR1 KGHDR, CDR2 SFDVKD.

This chain joins TRBV6-2 or TRBV6-3 and TRBJ2-7, with 11 bases aligning to TRBD1. The CDR3 runs 15 residues. The germline CDR1 and CDR2 sequences are MNHEY and SVGEGT. Unmatched junction bases numbered 10, after V lost 6 bases and J lost 6 bases. CDR3 DNA: TGTGCCAGCAGAATTGGACAGGGGGCTTTCGTCGAGCAGTACTTC. Its protein product is CASRIGQGAFVEQYF.

The rearrangement uses TRBV6-5 and TRBJ2-5; 8 bases match TRBD1. The CDR3 runs 14 residues. V was clipped by 6 bases and J by 11 bases; unmatched bases: 14. Germline CDR1 reads MNHEY; CDR2 reads SVGAGI. The CDR3 DNA is TGTGCCAGCAGCGATAGGACAGGGAATTGGGAGCAGTACTTC. It translates to CASSDRTGNWEQYF.

This sequence joins TRBV11-2 and TRBJ1-2; D possibly corresponds to TRBD1 (5 bases). The V and J ends lost 0 bases and 4 bases respectively, with 9 bases between them. CDR3 size: 14 residues. The germline gives CDR1 SGHAT, CDR2 FQNNGV. CDR3 region: CASSLDRAFYGYTF. CDR3 coding DNA: TGTGCCAGCAGCTTAGACAGGGCTTTCTATGGCTACACCTTC.

V is TRBV20-1 and J is TRBJ1-4; TRBD1 is a possible D gene (6 bases). The CDR3 has 13 amino acids. From germline, CDR1 is DFQATT and CDR2 SNEGSKA (reference sequence). The V gene lost 5 bases and the J gene lost 7 bases, with 14 bases spanning the gap. CDR3 nucleotides: TGCAGTGCTTCAACAGGGTTTGGTGAAAAACTGTTTTTT. Protein product: CSASTGFGEKLFF.

This clonotype appeared a single time. In DNA, the CDR3 is TGCGCCAGCAGCTCACCCTTGAATGAGCAGTTCTTC. It translates to CASSSPLNEQFF. This sequence joins TRBV5-1 and TRBJ2-1, with D hard to call. Between the trimmed V and J ends, which lost 3 bases and 7 bases, there was a span of 8 bases. The CDR3 sequence is 12 residues long. CDR1 is SGHRS, CDR2 YFSETQ, per germline.

In its sample, this clonotype was seen a few times. The chain joins TRBV11-2 to TRBJ2-4; D assignment may be TRBD1 or TRBD2 (6 bases each). Germline V lookup: CDR1 SGHAT, CDR2 FQNNGV. Trimming removed 10 bases at V and 1 base at J, with 14 bases between. CDR3 length: 14 residues. In DNA, the CDR3 is TGTGCCACGGGGGCAGGCGGGGCCAAAAACATTCAGTACTTC. This encodes CATGAGGAKNIQYF.